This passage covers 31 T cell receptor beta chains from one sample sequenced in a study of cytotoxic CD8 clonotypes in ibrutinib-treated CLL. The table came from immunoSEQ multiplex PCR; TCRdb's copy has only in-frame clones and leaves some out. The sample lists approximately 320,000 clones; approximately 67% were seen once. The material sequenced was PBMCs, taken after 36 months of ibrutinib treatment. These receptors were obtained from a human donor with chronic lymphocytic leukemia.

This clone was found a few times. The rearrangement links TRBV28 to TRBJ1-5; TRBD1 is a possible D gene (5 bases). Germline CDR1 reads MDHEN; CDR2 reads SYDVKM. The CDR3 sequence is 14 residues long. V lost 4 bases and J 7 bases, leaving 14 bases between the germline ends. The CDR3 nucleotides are TGTGCCAGCAGTTCCCCTGCCGGGGACCAGCCCCAGCATTTT. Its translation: CASSSPAGDQPQHF. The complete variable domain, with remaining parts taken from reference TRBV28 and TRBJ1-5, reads DVKVTQSSRYLVKRTGEKVFLECVQDMDHENMFWYRQDPGLGLRLIYFSYDVKMKEKGDIPEGYSVSREKKERFSLILESASTNQTSMYLCASSSPAGDQPQHFGDGTRLSIL.

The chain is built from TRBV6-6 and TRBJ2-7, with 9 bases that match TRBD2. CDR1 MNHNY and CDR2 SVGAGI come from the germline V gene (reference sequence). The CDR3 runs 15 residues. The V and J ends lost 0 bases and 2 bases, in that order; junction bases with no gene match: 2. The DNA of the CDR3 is TGTGCCAGCAGTTACTCGACTAGCGGTCCCTACGAGCAGTACTTC. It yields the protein CASSYSTSGPYEQYF.

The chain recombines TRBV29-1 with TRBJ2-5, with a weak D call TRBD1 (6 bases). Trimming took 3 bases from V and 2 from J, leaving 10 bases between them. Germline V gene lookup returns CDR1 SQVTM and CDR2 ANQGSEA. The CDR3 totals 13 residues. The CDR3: CSVDRQVQETQYF. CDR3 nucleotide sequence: TGCAGCGTTGACCGACAGGTACAAGAGACCCAGTACTTC. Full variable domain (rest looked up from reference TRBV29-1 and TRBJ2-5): SAVISQKPSRDICQRGTSLTIQCQVDSQVTMMFWYRQQPGQSLTLIATANQGSEATYESGFVIDKFPISRPNLTFSTLTVSNMSPEDSSIYLCSVDRQVQETQYFGPGTRLLVL.

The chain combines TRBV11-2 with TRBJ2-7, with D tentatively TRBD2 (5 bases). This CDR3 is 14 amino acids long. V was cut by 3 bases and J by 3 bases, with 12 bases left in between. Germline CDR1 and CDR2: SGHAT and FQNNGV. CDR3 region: CASSFSGSGYEQYF. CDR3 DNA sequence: TGTGCCAGCAGCTTCTCTGGGAGTGGCTACGAGCAGTACTTC.

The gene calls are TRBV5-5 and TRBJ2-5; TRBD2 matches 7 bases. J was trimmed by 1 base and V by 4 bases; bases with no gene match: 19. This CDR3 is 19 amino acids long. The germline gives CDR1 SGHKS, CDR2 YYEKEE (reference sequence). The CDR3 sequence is CASSLGAASGARTQETQYF. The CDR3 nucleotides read TGTGCCAGCAGCCTAGGCGCAGCGAGCGGGGCCCGCACCCAAGAGACCCAGTACTTC.

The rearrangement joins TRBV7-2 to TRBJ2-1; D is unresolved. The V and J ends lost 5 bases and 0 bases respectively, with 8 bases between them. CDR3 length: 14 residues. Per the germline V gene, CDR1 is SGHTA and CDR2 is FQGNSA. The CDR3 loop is CASSPLSSYNEQFF. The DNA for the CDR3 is TGTGCCAGCAGCCCACTCTCCTCCTACAATGAGCAGTTCTTC.

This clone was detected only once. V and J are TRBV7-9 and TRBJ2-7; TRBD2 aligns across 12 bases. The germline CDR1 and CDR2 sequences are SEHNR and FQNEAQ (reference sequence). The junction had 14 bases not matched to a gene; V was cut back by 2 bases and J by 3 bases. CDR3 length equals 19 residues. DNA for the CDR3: TGTGCCAGCAGCTTATGGGCCCCCACTAGCGGGAGGATCGACTACGAGCAGTACTTC. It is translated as CASSLWAPTSGRIDYEQYF.

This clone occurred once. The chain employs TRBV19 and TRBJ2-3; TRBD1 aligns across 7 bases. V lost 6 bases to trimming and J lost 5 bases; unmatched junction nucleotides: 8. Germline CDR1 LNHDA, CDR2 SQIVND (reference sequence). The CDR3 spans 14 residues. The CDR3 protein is CASSYRGDLDTQYF. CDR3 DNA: TGTGCCAGTAGCTACAGGGGAGACTTAGATACGCAGTATTTT.

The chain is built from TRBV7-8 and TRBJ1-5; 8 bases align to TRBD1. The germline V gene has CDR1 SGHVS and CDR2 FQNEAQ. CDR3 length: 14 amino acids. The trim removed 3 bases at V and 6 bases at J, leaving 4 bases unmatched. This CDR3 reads CASSFQGAGQPQHF. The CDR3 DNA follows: TGTGCCAGCAGCTTCCAGGGGGCAGGTCAGCCCCAGCATTTT. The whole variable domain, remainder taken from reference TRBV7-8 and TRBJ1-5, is GAGVSQSPRYKVAKRGQDVALRCDPISGHVSLFWYQQALGQGPEFLTYFQNEAQLDKSGLPSDRFFAERPEGSVSTLKIQRTQQEDSAVYLCASSFQGAGQPQHFGDGTRLSIL.

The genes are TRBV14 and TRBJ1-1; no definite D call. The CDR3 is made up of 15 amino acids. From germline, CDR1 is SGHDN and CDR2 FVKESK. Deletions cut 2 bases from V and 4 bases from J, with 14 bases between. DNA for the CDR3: TGTGCCAGCAGCCAACTCGGTGAGGAGGCCACTGAAGCTTTCTTT. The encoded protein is CASSQLGEEATEAFF.

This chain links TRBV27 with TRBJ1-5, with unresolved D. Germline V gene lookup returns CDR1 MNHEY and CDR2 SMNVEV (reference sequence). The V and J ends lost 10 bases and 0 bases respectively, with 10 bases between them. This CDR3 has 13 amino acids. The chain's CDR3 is CATSRYSNQPQHF. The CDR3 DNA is TGTGCCACCTCACGGTATAGCAATCAGCCCCAGCATTTT.

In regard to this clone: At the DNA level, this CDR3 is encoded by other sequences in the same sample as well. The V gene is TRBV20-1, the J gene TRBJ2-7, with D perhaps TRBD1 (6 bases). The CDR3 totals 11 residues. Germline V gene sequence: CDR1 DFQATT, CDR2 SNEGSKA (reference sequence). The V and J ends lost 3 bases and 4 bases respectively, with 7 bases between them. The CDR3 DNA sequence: TGCAGTGCTAGCAGGGGTTACGAGCAGTACTTC. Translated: CSASRGYEQYF.

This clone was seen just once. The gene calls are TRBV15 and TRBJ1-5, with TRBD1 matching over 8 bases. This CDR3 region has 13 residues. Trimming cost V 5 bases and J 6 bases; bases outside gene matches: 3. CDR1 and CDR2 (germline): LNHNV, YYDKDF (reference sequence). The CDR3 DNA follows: TGTGCCACCAGCCCGACAGGGGCTCAGCCCCAGCATTTT. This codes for CATSPTGAQPQHF.

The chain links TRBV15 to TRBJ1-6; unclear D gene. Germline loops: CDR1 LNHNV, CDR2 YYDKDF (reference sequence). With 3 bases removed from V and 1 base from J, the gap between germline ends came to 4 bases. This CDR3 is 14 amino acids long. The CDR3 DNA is TGTGCCACCAGCAGCCATTCCTATAATTCACCCCTCCACTTT. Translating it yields CATSSHSYNSPLHF.

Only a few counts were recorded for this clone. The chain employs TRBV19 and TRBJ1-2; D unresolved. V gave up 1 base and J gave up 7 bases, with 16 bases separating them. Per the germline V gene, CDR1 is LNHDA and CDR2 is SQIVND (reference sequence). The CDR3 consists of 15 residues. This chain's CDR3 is CASSIGSAELFGYTF. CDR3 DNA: TGTGCCAGTAGTATAGGTTCAGCAGAACTTTTTGGCTACACCTTC.

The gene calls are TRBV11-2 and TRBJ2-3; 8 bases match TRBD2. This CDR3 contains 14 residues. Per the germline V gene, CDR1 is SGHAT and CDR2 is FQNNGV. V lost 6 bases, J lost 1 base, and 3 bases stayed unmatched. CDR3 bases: TGTGCCAGCAGATTTAGCGGGGGCACAGATACGCAGTATTTT. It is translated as CASRFSGGTDTQYF.

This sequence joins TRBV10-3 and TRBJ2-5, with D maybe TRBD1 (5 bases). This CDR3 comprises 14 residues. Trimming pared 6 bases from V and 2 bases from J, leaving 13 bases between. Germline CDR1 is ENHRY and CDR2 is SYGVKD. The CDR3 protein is CAISKTVVQETQYF. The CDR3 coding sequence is TGTGCCATCAGCAAGACAGTCGTTCAAGAGACCCAGTACTTC.

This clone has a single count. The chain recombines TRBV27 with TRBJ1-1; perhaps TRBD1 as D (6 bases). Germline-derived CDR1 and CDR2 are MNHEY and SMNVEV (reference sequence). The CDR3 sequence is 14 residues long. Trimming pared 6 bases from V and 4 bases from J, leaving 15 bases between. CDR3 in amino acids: CASSPRGPGTEAFF. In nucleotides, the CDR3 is TGTGCCAGCAGCCCACGGGGGCCCGGCACTGAAGCTTTCTTT.

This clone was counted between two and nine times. DNA of the CDR3: TGTGCCAGCAGCCCAGGGACGGATGGCTACACCTTC. Amino acid sequence: CASSPGTDGYTF. The V gene is TRBV11-2, the J gene TRBJ1-2; D may be TRBD1 (5 bases). V lost 5 bases to trimming and J lost 6 bases, with 10 bases between them. The CDR3 contains 12 residues. The germline CDR1 and CDR2 sequences are SGHAT and FQNNGV.

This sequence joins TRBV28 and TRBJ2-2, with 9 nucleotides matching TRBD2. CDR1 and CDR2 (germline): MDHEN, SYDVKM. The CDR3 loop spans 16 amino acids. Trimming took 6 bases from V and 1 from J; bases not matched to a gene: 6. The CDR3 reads CASSDSGGGNTGELFF. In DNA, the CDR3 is TGTGCCAGCAGCGATAGCGGGGGTGGGAACACCGGGGAGCTGTTTTTT.

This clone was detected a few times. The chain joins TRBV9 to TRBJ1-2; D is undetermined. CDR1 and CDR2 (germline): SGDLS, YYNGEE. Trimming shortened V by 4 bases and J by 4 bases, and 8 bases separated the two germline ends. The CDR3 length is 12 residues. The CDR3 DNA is TGTGCCAGCAGCTTCCGGACCTATGGCTACACCTTC. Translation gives CASSFRTYGYTF.

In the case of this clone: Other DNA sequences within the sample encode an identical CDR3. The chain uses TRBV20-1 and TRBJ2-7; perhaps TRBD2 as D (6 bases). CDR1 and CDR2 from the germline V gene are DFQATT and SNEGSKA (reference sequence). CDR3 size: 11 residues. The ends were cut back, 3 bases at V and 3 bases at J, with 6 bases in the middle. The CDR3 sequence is CSASGSYEQYF. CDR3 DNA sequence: TGCAGTGCTAGCGGGAGCTACGAGCAGTACTTC.

CDR3 DNA: TGTGCCAGTAGTATGGTTGGGCGGATGTACCAAGAGACCCAGTACTTC. Translating it yields CASSMVGRMYQETQYF. This rearrangement joins TRBV19 to TRBJ2-5, with D unresolved. This CDR3 contains 16 residues. Trimming cost V 3 bases and J 0 bases, with 14 bases left between them. Per the germline V gene, CDR1 is LNHDA and CDR2 is SQIVND (reference sequence).

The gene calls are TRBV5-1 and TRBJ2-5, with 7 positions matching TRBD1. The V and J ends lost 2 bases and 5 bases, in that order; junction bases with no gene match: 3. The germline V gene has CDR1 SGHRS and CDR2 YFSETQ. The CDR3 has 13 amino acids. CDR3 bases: TGCGCCAGCAGCTTACAGGGGAAGGAGACCCAGTACTTC. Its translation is CASSLQGKETQYF.

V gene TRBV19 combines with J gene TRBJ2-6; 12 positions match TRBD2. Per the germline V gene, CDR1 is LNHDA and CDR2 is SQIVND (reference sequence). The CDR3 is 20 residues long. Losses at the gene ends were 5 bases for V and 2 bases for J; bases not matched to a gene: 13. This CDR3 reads CASSRNGYPSGGAGANVLTF. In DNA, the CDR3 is TGTGCCAGTAGTCGAAATGGCTACCCTAGCGGGGGGGCTGGGGCCAACGTCCTGACTTTC.

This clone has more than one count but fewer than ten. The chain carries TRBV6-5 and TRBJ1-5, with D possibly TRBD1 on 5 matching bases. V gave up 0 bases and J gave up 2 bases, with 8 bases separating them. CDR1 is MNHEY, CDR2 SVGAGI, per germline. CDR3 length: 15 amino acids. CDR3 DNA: TGTGCCAGCAGTTACTCGGGGGTAGGCAATCAGCCCCAGCATTTT. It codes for CASSYSGVGNQPQHF.

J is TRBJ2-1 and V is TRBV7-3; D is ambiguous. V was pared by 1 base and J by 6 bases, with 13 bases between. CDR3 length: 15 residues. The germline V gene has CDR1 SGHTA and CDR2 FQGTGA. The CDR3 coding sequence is TGTGCCAGCAGCTTAATGGGCCCTTCCGGCAATGAGCAGTTCTTC. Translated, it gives CASSLMGPSGNEQFF. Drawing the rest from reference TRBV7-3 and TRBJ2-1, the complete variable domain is GAGVSQTPSNKVTEKGKYVELRCDPISGHTALYWYRQSLGQGPEFLIYFQGTGAADDSGLPNDRFFAVRPEGSVSTLKIQRTERGDSAVYLCASSLMGPSGNEQFFGPGTRLTVL.

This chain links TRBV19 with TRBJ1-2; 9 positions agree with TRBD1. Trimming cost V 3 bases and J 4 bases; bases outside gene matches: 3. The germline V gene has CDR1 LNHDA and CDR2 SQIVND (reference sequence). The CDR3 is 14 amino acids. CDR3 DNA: TGTGCCAGTAGTATTGGGACAGGGATCTATGGCTACACCTTC. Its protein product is CASSIGTGIYGYTF.

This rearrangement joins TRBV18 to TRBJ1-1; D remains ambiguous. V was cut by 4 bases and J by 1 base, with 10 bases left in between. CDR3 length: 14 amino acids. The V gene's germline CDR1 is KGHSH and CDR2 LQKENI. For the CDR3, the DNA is TGTGCCAGCTCACGAGTCCCCCGGAACACTGAAGCTTTCTTT. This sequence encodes CASSRVPRNTEAFF.

CDR3 sequence reads: CASLSNTGELFF. For the CDR3, the DNA is TGTGCCAGCTTGTCGAACACCGGGGAGCTGTTTTTT. The chain employs TRBV7-9 and TRBJ2-2; no definite D call. This CDR3 is 12 amino acids long. Trimming removed 8 bases at V and 0 bases at J, with 4 bases between. Germline V CDR1 and CDR2: SEHNR, FQNEAQ (reference sequence).

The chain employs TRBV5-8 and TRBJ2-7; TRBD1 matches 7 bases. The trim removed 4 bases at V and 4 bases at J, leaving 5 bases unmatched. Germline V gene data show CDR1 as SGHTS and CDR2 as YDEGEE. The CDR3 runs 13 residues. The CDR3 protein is CASSTGQLYEQYF. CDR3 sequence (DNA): TGTGCCAGCAGCACGGGACAGCTATACGAGCAGTACTTC.